This record looks at one T cell receptor beta chain sequence and its context. The antigen is not known. CDR1 and CDR2 from the germline V gene are SGHNT and YENEEA. The V end lost 1 base, the J end lost 6 bases, and 12 bases lay between the germline ends. This CDR3 has 14 residues. The sample belongs to a study of vaccination and CD4 T cells after COVID-19. Treatment in this sample: 10-day PBMC culture with coronavirus spike peptide pools or control peptides (ViraFEST assay). Following expansion of antigen-specific T cells with peptide pools, ViraFEST then sequenced TCRs. Researchers used the Oncomine TCR Beta short-read assay to sequence DNA from cultured CD4+ T cells. From cultured CD4+ T cells, genomic DNA was extracted. In TCRdb, the PCR reads were re-called with MiXCR into one record per CDR3 protein. The sample holds 7,000 to 8,500 distinct CDR3 sequences, about 66% seen once.

This chain uses TRBV11-3 with TRBJ1-2; tentative D call: TRBD1 (5 bases). Sequenced: CD4+ T cells from blood, cultured in vitro. The source is a human donor who had recovered from COVID-19. Here the CDR3 DNA reads TGTGCCAGCAGCTTAGTAGGCAGGGATAATGGCTACACCTTC. This translates into CASSLVGRDNGYTF.